This TCR beta chain stems from a study of T-cell memory formation after mild COVID-19. This clonotype was seen a handful of times. V dropped 4 bases and J dropped 5 bases, with 14 bases sitting between them. Germline values: CDR1 PRHDT, CDR2 FYEKMQ (reference sequence). This CDR3 is built from 14 residues. MiXCR was run by TCRdb on the 5' RACE reads, yielding one entry per CDR3 protein. The table lists more than 80,000 distinct CDR3 sequences, about a sixth of them singletons, with 28% in the top ten. Material for sequencing was PBMCs or a T cell subset sorted from them (not recorded which). The chain combines TRBV13 with TRBJ2-5; the D gene could be TRBD1 or TRBD2 (5 bases each). The TCR originated in an adult woman who had mild COVID-19 (a few samples of this study predate the infection). Cell type and time point are not known. The CDR3 nucleotides read TGTGCCAGCAGCTCGGGGACCCTCGGGGAGACCCAGTACTTC. It codes for CASSSGTLGETQYF.